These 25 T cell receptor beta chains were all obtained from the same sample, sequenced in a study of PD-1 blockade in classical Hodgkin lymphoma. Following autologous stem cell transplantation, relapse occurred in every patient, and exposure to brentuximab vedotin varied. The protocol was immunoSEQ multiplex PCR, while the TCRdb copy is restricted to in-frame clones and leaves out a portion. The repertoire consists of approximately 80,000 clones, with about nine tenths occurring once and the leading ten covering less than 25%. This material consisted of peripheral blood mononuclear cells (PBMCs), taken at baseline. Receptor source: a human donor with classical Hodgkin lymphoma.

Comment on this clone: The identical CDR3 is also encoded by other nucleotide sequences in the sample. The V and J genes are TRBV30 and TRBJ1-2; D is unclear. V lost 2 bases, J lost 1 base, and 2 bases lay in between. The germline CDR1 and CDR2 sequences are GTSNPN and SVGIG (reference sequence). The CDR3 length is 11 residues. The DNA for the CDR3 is TGTGCCTGGAGTAGTAACTATGGCTACACCTTC. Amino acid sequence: CAWSSNYGYTF.

CDR3 amino acids: CASSLGGNYGYTF. CDR3 bases: TGTGCCAGCAGTTTGGGGGGTAACTATGGCTACACCTTC. This sequence joins TRBV28 and TRBJ1-2, with D perhaps matching TRBD1 (5 bases). V was trimmed by 3 bases and J by 1 base, leaving 6 bases between them. The CDR3 length is 13 residues. The V gene's germline CDR1 is MDHEN and CDR2 SYDVKM.

The CDR3 spells CASASPGLAGGNEQFF. The CDR3 coding sequence is TGCGCCAGCGCCTCGCCAGGACTAGCGGGAGGGAATGAGCAGTTCTTC. The rearrangement links TRBV4-1 to TRBJ2-1, with TRBD2 matching over 15 bases. Germline lookup yields CDR1 MGHRA and CDR2 YSYEKL. The CDR3 length is 16 residues. Losses at the gene ends were 8 bases for V and 7 bases for J; bases not matched to a gene: 9.

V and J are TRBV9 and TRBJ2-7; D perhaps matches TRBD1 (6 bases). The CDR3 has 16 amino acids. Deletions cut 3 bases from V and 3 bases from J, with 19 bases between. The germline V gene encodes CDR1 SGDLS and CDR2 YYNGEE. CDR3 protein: CASSAGLRGHSYEQYF. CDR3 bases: TGTGCCAGCAGCGCAGGGCTAAGGGGACACAGCTACGAGCAGTACTTC.

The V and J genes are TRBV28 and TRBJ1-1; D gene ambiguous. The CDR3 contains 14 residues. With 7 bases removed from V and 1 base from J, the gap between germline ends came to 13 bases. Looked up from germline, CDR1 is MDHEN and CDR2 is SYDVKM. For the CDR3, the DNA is TGTGCCAGCACCCCGAGCGGTCCGAACACTGAAGCTTTCTTT. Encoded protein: CASTPSGPNTEAFF.

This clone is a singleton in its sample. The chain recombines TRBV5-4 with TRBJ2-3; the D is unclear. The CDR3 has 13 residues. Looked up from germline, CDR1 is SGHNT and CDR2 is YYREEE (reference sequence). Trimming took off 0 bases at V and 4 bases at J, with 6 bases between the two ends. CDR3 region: CASSLEAADTQYF. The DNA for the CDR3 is TGTGCCAGCAGCTTGGAAGCCGCAGATACGCAGTATTTT. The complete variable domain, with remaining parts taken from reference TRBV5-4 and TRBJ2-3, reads ETGVTQSPTHLIKTRGQQVTLRCSSQSGHNTVSWYQQALGQGPQFIFQYYREEENGRGNFPPRFSGLQFPNYSSELNVNALELDDSALYLCASSLEAADTQYFGPGTRLTVL.

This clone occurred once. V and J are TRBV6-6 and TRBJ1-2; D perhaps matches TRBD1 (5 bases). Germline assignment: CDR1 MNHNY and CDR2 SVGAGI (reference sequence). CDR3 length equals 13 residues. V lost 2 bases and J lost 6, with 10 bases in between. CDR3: CASSYGRGDGYTF. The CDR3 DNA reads TGTGCCAGCAGTTACGGGAGGGGTGATGGCTACACCTTC.

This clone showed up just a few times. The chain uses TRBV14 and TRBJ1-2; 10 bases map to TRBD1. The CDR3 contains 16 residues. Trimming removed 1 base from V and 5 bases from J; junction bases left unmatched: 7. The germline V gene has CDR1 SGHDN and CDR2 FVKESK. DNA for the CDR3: TGTGCCAGCAGCCAAGGTAGACAGGGGGCCCTGTATGGCTACACCTTC. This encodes CASSQGRQGALYGYTF.

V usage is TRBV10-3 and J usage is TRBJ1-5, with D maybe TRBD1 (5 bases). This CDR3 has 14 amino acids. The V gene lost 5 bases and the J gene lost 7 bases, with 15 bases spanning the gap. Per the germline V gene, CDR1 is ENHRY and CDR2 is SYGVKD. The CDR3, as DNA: TGTGCCATCAGTTCCCAGGGTCTTGGACAGCCCCAGCATTTT. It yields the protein CAISSQGLGQPQHF.

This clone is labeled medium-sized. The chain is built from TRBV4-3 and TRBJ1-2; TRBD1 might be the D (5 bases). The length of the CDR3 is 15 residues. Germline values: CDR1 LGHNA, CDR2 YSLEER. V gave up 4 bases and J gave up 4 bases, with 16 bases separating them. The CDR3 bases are TGCGCCAGCAGCCCCAACCGGGACGGATTCTATGGCTACACCTTC. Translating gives CASSPNRDGFYGYTF.

CDR3 DNA sequence: TGTGCCAGCAGTGAATCTCAGGGTACAATGGGGCAGTTCTTC. Protein product: CASSESQGTMGQFF. This chain joins TRBV6-1 and TRBJ2-1; D might be TRBD1 (5 bases). This CDR3 is 14 amino acids long. Per germline, CDR1 MNHNS and CDR2 SASEGT. V was shortened by 2 bases and J by 12 bases, with 17 bases between the two germline ends.

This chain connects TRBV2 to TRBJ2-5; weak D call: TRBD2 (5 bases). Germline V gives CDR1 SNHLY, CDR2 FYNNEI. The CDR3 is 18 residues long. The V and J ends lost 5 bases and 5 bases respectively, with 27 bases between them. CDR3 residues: CASSTERGRARTWETQYF. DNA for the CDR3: TGTGCCAGCAGTACCGAACGGGGTCGAGCACGCACCTGGGAGACCCAGTACTTC.

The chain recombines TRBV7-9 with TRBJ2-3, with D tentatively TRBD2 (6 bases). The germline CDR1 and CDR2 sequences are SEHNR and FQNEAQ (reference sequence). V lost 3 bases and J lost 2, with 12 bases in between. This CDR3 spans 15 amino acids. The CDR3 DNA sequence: TGTGCCAGCAGCTTCCGGGGGATTTACACAGATACGCAGTATTTT. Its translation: CASSFRGIYTDTQYF.

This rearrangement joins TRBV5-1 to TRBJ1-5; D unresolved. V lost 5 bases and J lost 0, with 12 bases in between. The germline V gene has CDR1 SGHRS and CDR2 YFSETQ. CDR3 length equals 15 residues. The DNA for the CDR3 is TGCGCCAGCAGGTTAGCTGTTGATAGCAATCAGCCCCAGCATTTT. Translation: CASRLAVDSNQPQHF.

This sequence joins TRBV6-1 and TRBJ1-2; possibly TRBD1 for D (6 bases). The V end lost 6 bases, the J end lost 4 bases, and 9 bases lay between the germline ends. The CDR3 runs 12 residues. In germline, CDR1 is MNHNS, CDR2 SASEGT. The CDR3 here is CASREQGYGYTF. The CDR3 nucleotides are TGTGCCAGCAGGGAACAGGGCTATGGCTACACCTTC.

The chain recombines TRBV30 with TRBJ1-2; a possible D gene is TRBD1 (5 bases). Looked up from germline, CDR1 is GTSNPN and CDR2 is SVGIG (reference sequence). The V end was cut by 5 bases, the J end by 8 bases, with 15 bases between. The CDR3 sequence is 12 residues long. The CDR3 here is CAWLPPGRGYTF. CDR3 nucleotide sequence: TGTGCCTGGCTGCCGCCGGGGCGCGGCTACACCTTC.

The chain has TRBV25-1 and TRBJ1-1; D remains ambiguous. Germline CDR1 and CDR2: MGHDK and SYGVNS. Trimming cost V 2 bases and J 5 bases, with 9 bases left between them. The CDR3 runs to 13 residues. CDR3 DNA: TGTGCCAGCAGTGAAGGGGAGTGGACTGAAGCTTTCTTT. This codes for CASSEGEWTEAFF.

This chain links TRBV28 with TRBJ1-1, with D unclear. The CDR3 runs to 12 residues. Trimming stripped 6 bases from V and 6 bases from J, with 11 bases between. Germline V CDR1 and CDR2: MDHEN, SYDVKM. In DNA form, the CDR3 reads TGTGCCAGCAGAGACCGTACCTCTGAAGCTTTCTTT. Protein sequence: CASRDRTSEAFF.

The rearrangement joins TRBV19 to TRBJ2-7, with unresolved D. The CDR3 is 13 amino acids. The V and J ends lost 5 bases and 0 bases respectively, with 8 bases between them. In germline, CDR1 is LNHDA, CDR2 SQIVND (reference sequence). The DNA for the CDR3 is TGTGCCAGTAGTGACTTCCTCTCCTACGAGCAGTACTTC. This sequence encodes CASSDFLSYEQYF.

The CDR3 loop reads CATSSTLGTVNQPQHF. Here the CDR3 DNA reads TGTGCCACCAGCTCAACCCTCGGGACAGTCAATCAGCCCCAGCATTTT. The chain links TRBV15 to TRBJ1-5; 7 bases line up with TRBD1. V was clipped by 5 bases and J by 3 bases; unmatched bases: 10. CDR1 is LNHNV and CDR2 is YYDKDF in the germline V gene (reference sequence). This CDR3 spans 16 amino acids.

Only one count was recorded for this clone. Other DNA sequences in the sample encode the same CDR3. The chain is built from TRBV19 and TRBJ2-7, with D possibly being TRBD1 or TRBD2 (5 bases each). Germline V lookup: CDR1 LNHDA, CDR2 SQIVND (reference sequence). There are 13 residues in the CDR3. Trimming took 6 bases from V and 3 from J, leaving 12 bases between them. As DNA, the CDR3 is TGTGCCAGTAGCCCCGGGGCACGCTACGAGCAGTACTTC. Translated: CASSPGARYEQYF.

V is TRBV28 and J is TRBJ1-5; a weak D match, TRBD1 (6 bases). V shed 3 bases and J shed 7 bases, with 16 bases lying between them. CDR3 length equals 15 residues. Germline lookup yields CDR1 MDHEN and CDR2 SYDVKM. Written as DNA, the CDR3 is TGTGCCAGCAGTTTGTTGGGGGGGGCGGAGCAGCCCCAGCATTTT. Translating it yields CASSLLGGAEQPQHF.

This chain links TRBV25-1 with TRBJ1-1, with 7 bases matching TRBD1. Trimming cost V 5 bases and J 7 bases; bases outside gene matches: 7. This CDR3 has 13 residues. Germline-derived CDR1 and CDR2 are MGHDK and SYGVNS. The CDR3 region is CASSQPGQREAFF. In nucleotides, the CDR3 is TGTGCCAGCAGTCAACCGGGACAGCGTGAAGCTTTCTTT.

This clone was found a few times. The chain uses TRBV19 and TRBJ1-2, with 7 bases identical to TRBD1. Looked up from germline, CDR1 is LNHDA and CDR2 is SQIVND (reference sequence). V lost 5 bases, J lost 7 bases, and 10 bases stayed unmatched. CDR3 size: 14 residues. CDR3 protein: CASSGETGLAGYTF. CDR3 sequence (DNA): TGTGCCAGTAGTGGAGAGACAGGGCTGGCTGGCTACACCTTC. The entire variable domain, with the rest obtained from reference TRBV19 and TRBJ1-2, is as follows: DGGITQSPKYLFRKEGQNVTLSCEQNLNHDAMYWYRQDPGQGLRLIYYSQIVNDFQKGDIAEGYSVSREKKESFPLTVTSAQKNPTAFYLCASSGETGLAGYTFGSGTRLTVV.

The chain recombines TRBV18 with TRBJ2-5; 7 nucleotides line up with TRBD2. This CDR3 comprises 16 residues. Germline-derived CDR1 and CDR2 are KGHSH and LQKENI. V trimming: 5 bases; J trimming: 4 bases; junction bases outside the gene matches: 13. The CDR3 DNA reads TGTGCCAGCTCATCAATAGCGGGCGCGGAAGGAGAGACCCAGTACTTC. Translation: CASSSIAGAEGETQYF.